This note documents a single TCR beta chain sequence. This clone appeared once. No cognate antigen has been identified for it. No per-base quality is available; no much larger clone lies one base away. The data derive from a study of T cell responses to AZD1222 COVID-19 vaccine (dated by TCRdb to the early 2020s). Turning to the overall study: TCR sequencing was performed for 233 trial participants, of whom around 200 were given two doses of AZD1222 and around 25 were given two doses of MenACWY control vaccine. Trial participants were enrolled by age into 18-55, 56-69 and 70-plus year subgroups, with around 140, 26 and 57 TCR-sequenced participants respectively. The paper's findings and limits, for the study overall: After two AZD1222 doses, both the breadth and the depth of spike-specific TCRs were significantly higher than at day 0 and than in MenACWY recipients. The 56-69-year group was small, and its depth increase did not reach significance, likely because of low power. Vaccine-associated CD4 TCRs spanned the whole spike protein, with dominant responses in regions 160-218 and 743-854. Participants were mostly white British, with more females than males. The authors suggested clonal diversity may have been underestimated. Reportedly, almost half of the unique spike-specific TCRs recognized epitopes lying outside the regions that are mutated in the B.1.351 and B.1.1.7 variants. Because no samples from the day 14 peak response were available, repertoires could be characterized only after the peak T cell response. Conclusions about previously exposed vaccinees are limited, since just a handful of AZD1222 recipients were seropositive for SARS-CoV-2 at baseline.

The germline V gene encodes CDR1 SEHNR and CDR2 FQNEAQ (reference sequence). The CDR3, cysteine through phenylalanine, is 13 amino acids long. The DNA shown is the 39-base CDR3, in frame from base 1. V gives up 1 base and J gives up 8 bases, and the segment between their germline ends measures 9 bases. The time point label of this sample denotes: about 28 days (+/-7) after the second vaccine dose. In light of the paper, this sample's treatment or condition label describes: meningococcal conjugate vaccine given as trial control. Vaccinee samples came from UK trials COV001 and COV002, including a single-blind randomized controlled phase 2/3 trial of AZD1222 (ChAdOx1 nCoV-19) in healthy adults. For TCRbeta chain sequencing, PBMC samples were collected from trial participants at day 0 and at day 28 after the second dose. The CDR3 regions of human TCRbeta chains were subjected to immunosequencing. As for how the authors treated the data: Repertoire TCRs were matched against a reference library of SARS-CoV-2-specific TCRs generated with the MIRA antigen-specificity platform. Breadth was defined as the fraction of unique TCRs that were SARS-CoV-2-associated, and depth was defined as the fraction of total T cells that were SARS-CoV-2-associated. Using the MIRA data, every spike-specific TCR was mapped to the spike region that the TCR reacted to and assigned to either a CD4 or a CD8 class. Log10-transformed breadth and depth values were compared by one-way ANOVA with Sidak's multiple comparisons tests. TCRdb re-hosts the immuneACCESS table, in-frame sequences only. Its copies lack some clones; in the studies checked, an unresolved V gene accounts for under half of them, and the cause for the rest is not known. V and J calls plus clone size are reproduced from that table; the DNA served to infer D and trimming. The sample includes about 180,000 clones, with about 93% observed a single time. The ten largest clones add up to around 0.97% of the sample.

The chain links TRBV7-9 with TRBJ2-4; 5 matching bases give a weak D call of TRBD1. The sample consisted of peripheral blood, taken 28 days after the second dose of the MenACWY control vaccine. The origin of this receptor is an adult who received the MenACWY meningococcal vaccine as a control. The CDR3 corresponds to CASSLGQGYIQYF. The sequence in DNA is TGTGCCAGCAGCTTAGGGCAGGGCTACATTCAGTACTTC.